Following are 30 T cell receptor beta chains from one sample sequenced in a study of CD39 and CD103 CD8 tumor-infiltrating T cells. Clones were sequenced by immunoSEQ multiplex PCR, and TCRdb holds only the in-frame ones, with some missing. The data hold approximately 17,000 clones, with about 90% observed a single time. Input material: CD8+ T cells sorted from blood. Subset noted: total memory CD8 T cells (CD45RA-CCR7+/-) from blood or uninvolved lymph node. These receptors all come from a human donor with head and neck squamous cell carcinoma.

The gene calls are TRBV18 and TRBJ2-7, with a tentative D call TRBD1 (5 bases). V was trimmed by 6 bases and J by 2 bases, leaving 11 bases between them. Per the germline V gene, CDR1 is KGHSH and CDR2 is LQKENI. The CDR3 is 13 amino acids. DNA for the CDR3: TGTGCCAGCTCGCTCGACAGCACCTACGAGCAGTACTTC. Translation: CASSLDSTYEQYF.

V and J are TRBV19 and TRBJ1-1; D is unresolved. Germline V gene data show CDR1 as LNHDA and CDR2 as SQIVND (reference sequence). The CDR3 has 12 amino acids. V was shortened by 3 bases and J by 4 bases, with 6 bases between the two germline ends. The CDR3 DNA reads as TGTGCCAGTAGTATTCTGGGCACTGAAGCTTTCTTT. Translation: CASSILGTEAFF.

This clone was seen once. The chain links TRBV4-1 to TRBJ2-1; TRBD1 or TRBD2 may be the D gene (6 bases each). The CDR3 consists of 19 residues. Germline V CDR1 and CDR2: MGHRA, YSYEKL. The V end was cut by 0 bases, the J end by 8 bases, with 26 bases between. The CDR3 DNA reads TGCGCCAGCAGCCAAGATAATCGGTTCGCCTCGGGGGCTAGGGATGAGCAGTTCTTC. It encodes CASSQDNRFASGARDEQFF.

V and J are TRBV5-5 and TRBJ2-7; D is unclear. V lost 1 base to trimming and J lost 3 bases, with 8 bases between them. Germline CDR1 and CDR2: SGHKS and YYEKEE (reference sequence). The CDR3 contains 13 residues. CDR3 sequence (DNA): TGTGCCAGCAGCTTGAGGGATTTCTACGAGCAGTACTTC. It is translated as CASSLRDFYEQYF.

This chain connects TRBV10-2 to TRBJ2-3; 14 positions match TRBD2. CDR3 length equals 19 residues. The trim removed 6 bases at V and 2 bases at J, leaving 13 bases unmatched. The germline gives CDR1 WSHSY, CDR2 SAAADI. The CDR3 loop is CASSGTSGGSLQFTDTQYF. The DNA for the CDR3 is TGCGCCAGCAGCGGGACTAGCGGGGGATCCCTTCAATTCACAGATACGCAGTATTTT.

The V and J genes are TRBV7-9 and TRBJ2-5, with D tentatively TRBD2 (6 bases). This CDR3 is 14 amino acids long. The ends were cut back, 1 base at V and 5 bases at J, with 11 bases in the middle. In germline, CDR1 is SEHNR, CDR2 FQNEAQ (reference sequence). The CDR3: CASSLVGAGETQYF. The CDR3 DNA follows: TGTGCCAGCAGCTTAGTGGGAGCGGGTGAGACCCAGTACTTC. The full variable domain, in which reference TRBV7-9 and TRBJ2-5 provide the parts outside the CDR3, is DTGVSQNPRHKITKRGQNVTFRCDPISEHNRLYWYRQTLGQGPEFLTYFQNEAQLEKSRLLSDRFSAERPKGSFSTLEIQRTEQGDSAMYLCASSLVGAGETQYFGPGTRLLVL.

This clone was counted only a few times. The gene calls are TRBV28 and TRBJ1-1; D is unclear. V shed 8 bases and J shed 0 bases, with 4 bases lying between them. Looked up from germline, CDR1 is MDHEN and CDR2 is SYDVKM. The CDR3 totals 11 residues. CDR3 nucleotide sequence: TGTGCCAGCGGTGTGAACACTGAAGCTTTCTTT. Translating it yields CASGVNTEAFF.

The chain recombines TRBV15 with TRBJ2-1; 13 positions agree with TRBD2. Germline V gene data show CDR1 as LNHNV and CDR2 as YYDKDF (reference sequence). The CDR3 is 16 amino acids. V was pared by 0 bases and J by 10 bases, with 6 bases of the junction left unmatched. The CDR3 DNA reads TGTGCCACCAGCAGAGATACCACTAGCGGGGGGGTAGAGCAGTTCTTC. Its translation: CATSRDTTSGGVEQFF. Variable domain in full (rest from reference TRBV15 and TRBJ2-1): DAMVIQNPRYQVTQFGKPVTLSCSQTLNHNVMYWYQQKSSQAPKLLFHYYDKDFNNEADTPDNFQSRRPNTSFCFLDIRSPGLGDTAMYLCATSRDTTSGGVEQFFGPGTRLTVL.

V gene TRBV5-1 combines with J gene TRBJ2-2, with D maybe TRBD2 (6 bases). The CDR3 sequence is 14 residues long. The germline V gene has CDR1 SGHRS and CDR2 YFSETQ. CDR3 amino acids: CPTSAGMNTGELFF. DNA of the CDR3: TGCCCAACTTCTGCGGGAATGAACACCGGGGAGCTGTTTTTT.

The chain joins TRBV4-2 to TRBJ2-3, with D unresolved. Trimming left V 0 bases short and J 3 bases short, with 4 bases between. Per germline, CDR1 LGHNA and CDR2 YNFKEQ. The CDR3 spans 13 residues. The CDR3 protein is CASSQDVTDTQYF. CDR3 DNA sequence: TGTGCCAGCAGCCAAGATGTAACAGATACGCAGTATTTT.

This chain connects TRBV28 to TRBJ2-5; TRBD1 is a possible D gene (6 bases). The last part of the DNA fits TRBJ2-7 better; the J call may be wrong. Germline CDR1 is MDHEN and CDR2 is SYDVKM. The CDR3 consists of 13 residues. CDR3 loop: CASRSGQTYEQYF. CDR3 coding DNA: TGTGCCAGCAGGTCGGGACAAACCTACGAGCAGTACTTC.

CDR3 amino acids: CASSDWGPYGYTF. The CDR3 bases are TGTGCCAGCAGTGATTGGGGGCCCTATGGCTACACCTTC. The J gene is TRBJ1-2, the V gene TRBV28; TRBD1 might be the D (6 bases). Trimming left V 5 bases short and J 4 bases short, with 11 bases between. The CDR3 is made up of 13 amino acids. Germline V lookup: CDR1 MDHEN, CDR2 SYDVKM.

The chain has TRBV7-9 and TRBJ2-3; D is uncertain. Germline assignment: CDR1 SEHNR and CDR2 FQNEAQ (reference sequence). This CDR3 spans 16 amino acids. Between the trimmed V and J ends, which lost 5 bases and 0 bases, there was a span of 15 bases. The CDR3 region is CASSPFEVASTDTQYF. The CDR3 coding sequence is TGTGCCAGCAGCCCGTTTGAGGTTGCAAGCACAGATACGCAGTATTTT. Filled out from reference TRBV7-9 and TRBJ2-3, the complete variable domain reads DTGVSQNPRHKITKRGQNVTFRCDPISEHNRLYWYRQTLGQGPEFLTYFQNEAQLEKSRLLSDRFSAERPKGSFSTLEIQRTEQGDSAMYLCASSPFEVASTDTQYFGPGTRLTVL.

The rearrangement joins TRBV15 to TRBJ2-1, with TRBD2 identical over 10 bases. The J segment lost 3 bases and the V segment lost 0 bases, leaving 14 bases of the junction unmatched. The CDR3 has 20 amino acids. Germline V gene data show CDR1 as LNHNV and CDR2 as YYDKDF (reference sequence). DNA for the CDR3: TGTGCCACCAGCAGAGATGAACAGCGGGGGGGATACATGGACTACAATGAGCAGTTCTTC. Amino acid sequence: CATSRDEQRGGYMDYNEQFF.

This chain joins TRBV7-2 and TRBJ1-4, with TRBD1 as a possible D gene (5 bases). The CDR3 runs 16 residues. Trimming took off 1 base at V and 3 bases at J, with 12 bases between the two ends. CDR1 is SGHTA, CDR2 FQGNSA, per germline. The CDR3 here is CASSLGWGGSNEKLFF. The CDR3 DNA sequence: TGTGCCAGCAGCTTAGGGTGGGGGGGATCTAATGAAAAACTGTTTTTT.

The V call is TRBV9, the J call TRBJ2-5; TRBD1 or TRBD2 may be the D gene (5 bases each). The CDR3 runs 14 residues. CDR1 and CDR2 (germline): SGDLS, YYNGEE. V was clipped by 4 bases and J by 7 bases, with 17 bases between them. The CDR3 loop is CASSSRDLYGTQYF. CDR3 nucleotides: TGTGCCAGCAGCTCCAGGGACCTCTACGGGACCCAGTACTTC.

This clone was observed once. The chain has TRBV7-9 and TRBJ2-1; D ambiguous. This CDR3 region has 16 residues. V lost 5 bases, J lost 0 bases, and 14 bases lay in between. In germline, CDR1 is SEHNR, CDR2 FQNEAQ (reference sequence). As DNA, the CDR3 is TGTGCCAGCAGCCCGACCGTAGGCGGCTCCTACAATGAGCAGTTCTTC. Translating it yields CASSPTVGGSYNEQFF.

The rearrangement joins TRBV12-5 to TRBJ2-2; 7 bases map to TRBD2. Germline lookup yields CDR1 LGHNT and CDR2 FRNRAP. The J segment lost 7 bases and the V segment lost 6 bases, leaving 17 bases of the junction unmatched. CDR3 size: 17 residues. The CDR3 spells CASGAGHGGTEYGELFF. The CDR3 nucleotides are TGTGCTAGTGGAGCTGGCCACGGGGGGACGGAGTACGGGGAGCTGTTTTTT.

The chain links TRBV6-1 to TRBJ1-5; D remains unclear. This CDR3 is built from 14 residues. CDR1 is MNHNS and CDR2 is SASEGT in the germline V gene. V was clipped by 3 bases and J by 4 bases, with 10 bases between them. The CDR3 DNA reads as TGTGCCAGCAGTGACACTAGTTATAATCAGCCCCAGCATTTT. This codes for CASSDTSYNQPQHF.

The chain couples TRBV10-1 to TRBJ2-3; D unclear. The germline V and J ends were trimmed by 0 bases and 2 bases, with 6 bases remaining between them. Per the germline V gene, CDR1 is WNHNN and CDR2 is SYGVQD (reference sequence). CDR3 size: 14 residues. CDR3 sequence: CASSESRTTDTQYF. CDR3 nucleotides: TGCGCCAGCAGTGAGTCTAGAACCACAGATACGCAGTATTTT.

The chain links TRBV7-9 to TRBJ2-7; D unresolved. The germline V gene has CDR1 SEHNR and CDR2 FQNEAQ (reference sequence). V was shortened by 1 base and J by 6 bases, with 7 bases between the two germline ends. This CDR3 comprises 12 residues. CDR3 nucleotide sequence: TGTGCCAGCAGCTTAGTTCCGGGCGAGCAGTACTTC. Protein: CASSLVPGEQYF.

The J gene is TRBJ2-1, the V gene TRBV5-4; D not certain. Trimming stripped 3 bases from V and 0 bases from J, with 16 bases between. This CDR3 region has 17 residues. Looked up from germline, CDR1 is SGHNT and CDR2 is YYREEE (reference sequence). The CDR3 DNA is TGTGCCAGCAGCTACGTTGTGGGTTGGGGCTCCTACAATGAGCAGTTCTTC. Protein product: CASSYVVGWGSYNEQFF.

The rearrangement uses TRBV5-1 and TRBJ2-1; TRBD2 is a possible D gene (5 bases). Germline V gives CDR1 SGHRS, CDR2 YFSETQ. The CDR3 sequence is 16 residues long. V lost 3 bases and J 4 bases, leaving 17 bases between the germline ends. The CDR3 reads CASSSRAGSVYNEQFF. CDR3 sequence (DNA): TGCGCCAGCAGCTCCCGGGCGGGCAGCGTTTACAATGAGCAGTTCTTC.

The genes are TRBV19 and TRBJ1-1, with a tentative D call TRBD1 (6 bases). The germline CDR1 and CDR2 sequences are LNHDA and SQIVND (reference sequence). The CDR3 is 13 residues long. With 2 bases removed from V and 7 bases from J, the gap between germline ends came to 11 bases. The CDR3 region is CASSIWGQGEAFF. The CDR3 region has the DNA TGTGCCAGTAGTATATGGGGGCAGGGTGAAGCTTTCTTT.

This chain joins TRBV4-2 and TRBJ2-3, with 14 bases lining up with TRBD2. Per the germline V gene, CDR1 is LGHNA and CDR2 is YNFKEQ. The V segment lost 4 bases and the J segment 7 bases; nucleotides outside the gene matches: 4. This CDR3 contains 15 residues. CDR3 DNA sequence: TGTGCCAGCAGCCCGAGGACTAGCGGGGGGCATACGCAGTATTTT. Translated, it gives CASSPRTSGGHTQYF.

The chain has TRBV2 and TRBJ2-1; D is undetermined. The germline V and J ends were trimmed by 2 bases and 8 bases, with 10 bases remaining between them. There are 13 residues in the CDR3. The germline gives CDR1 SNHLY, CDR2 FYNNEI. CDR3 DNA: TGTGCCAGCAGTGAACCCCCAACAGATGAGCAGTTCTTC. Protein: CASSEPPTDEQFF.

The chain uses TRBV12-5 and TRBJ2-1; possible D gene TRBD2, 5 bases. CDR1 is LGHNT and CDR2 is FRNRAP in the germline V gene. This CDR3 contains 15 residues. Trimming cost V 1 base and J 9 bases, with 16 bases left between them. The CDR3: CASGLGVRPRGEQFF. For the CDR3, the DNA is TGTGCTAGTGGTTTGGGTGTGAGGCCACGGGGTGAGCAGTTCTTC.

This chain uses TRBV28 with TRBJ1-2, with no clear D. Germline values: CDR1 MDHEN, CDR2 SYDVKM. V dropped 2 bases and J dropped 3 bases, with 7 bases sitting between them. The CDR3 is 13 amino acids. The CDR3 reads CASSLLSYYGYTF. The CDR3 nucleotides read TGTGCCAGCAGTTTACTCTCGTACTATGGCTACACCTTC.

The V and J genes are TRBV5-1 and TRBJ2-2; the D is unclear. CDR1 and CDR2 from the germline V gene are SGHRS and YFSETQ. The CDR3 is 14 amino acids. The V gene lost 0 bases and the J gene lost 5 bases, with 8 bases spanning the gap. CDR3 region: CASSLVQVTGELFF. CDR3 DNA: TGCGCCAGCAGCTTGGTCCAGGTTACCGGGGAGCTGTTTTTT.

The chain is built from TRBV30 and TRBJ2-2; tentative D call: TRBD1 (6 bases). The CDR3 runs to 17 residues. V was shortened by 3 bases and J by 0 bases, with 17 bases between the two germline ends. CDR1 is GTSNPN, CDR2 SVGIG, per germline (reference sequence). The CDR3 bases are TGTGCCTGGAGCGCAGGGGAGACCCCCGCGAACACCGGGGAGCTGTTTTTT. This sequence encodes CAWSAGETPANTGELFF.